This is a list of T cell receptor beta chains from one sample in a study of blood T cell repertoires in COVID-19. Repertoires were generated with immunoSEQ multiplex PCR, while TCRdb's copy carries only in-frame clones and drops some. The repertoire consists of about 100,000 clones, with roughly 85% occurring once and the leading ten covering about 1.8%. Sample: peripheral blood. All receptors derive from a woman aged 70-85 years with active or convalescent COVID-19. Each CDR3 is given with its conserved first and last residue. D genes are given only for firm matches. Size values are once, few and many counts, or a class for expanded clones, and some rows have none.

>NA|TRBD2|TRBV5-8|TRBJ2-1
CASSLSLAGGPSYNEQFF
TGTGCCAGCAGCTTGAGTCTAGCGGGGGGTCCCTCCTACAATGAGCAGTTCTTC
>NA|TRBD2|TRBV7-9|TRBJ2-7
CASSSYSGRRTYEQYF
TGTGCCAGCAGCTCCTATAGCGGGAGGAGGACCTACGAGCAGTACTTC
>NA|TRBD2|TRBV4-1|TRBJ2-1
CASSPSWTSGRNEQFF
TGCGCCAGCAGCCCCAGTTGGACTAGCGGGAGGAATGAGCAGTTCTTC
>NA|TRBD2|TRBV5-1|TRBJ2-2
CASSPTPGLAATGELFF
TGCGCCAGCAGCCCAACCCCGGGACTAGCGGCCACCGGGGAGCTGTTTTTT
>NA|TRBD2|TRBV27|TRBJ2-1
CASSPRLAGGLNEQFF
TGTGCCAGCAGTCCGCGACTAGCGGGGGGGCTCAATGAGCAGTTCTTC
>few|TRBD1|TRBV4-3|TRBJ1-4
CASSQTTGASRTNEKLFF
TGCGCCAGCAGCCAGACGACAGGGGCGTCTCGGACTAATGAAAAACTGTTTTTT
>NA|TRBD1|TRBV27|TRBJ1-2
CASSSHGTGGPYGYTF
TGTGCCAGCAGTTCCCACGGGACAGGGGGACCGTATGGCTACACCTTC
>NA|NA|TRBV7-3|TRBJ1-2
CASSPSTGKAGYTF
TGTGCCAGCAGCCCGTCCACAGGGAAGGCTGGCTACACCTTC
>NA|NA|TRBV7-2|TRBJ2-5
CASSLALTGVETQYF
TGTGCCAGCAGCTTAGCGCTAACGGGAGTCGAGACCCAGTACTTC
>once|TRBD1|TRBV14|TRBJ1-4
CASSPRSGTVSTNEKLFF
TGTGCCAGCAGTCCACGCAGTGGGACAGTGTCAACTAATGAAAAACTGTTTTTT
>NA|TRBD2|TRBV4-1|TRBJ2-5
CASSQGSGGQETQYF
TGCGCCAGCAGCCAAGGTAGCGGGGGGCAAGAGACCCAGTACTTC
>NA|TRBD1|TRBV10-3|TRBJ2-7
CAISESGTGGSKYYEQYF
TGTGCCATCAGTGAGTCCGGGACAGGGGGCTCCAAATACTACGAGCAGTACTTC
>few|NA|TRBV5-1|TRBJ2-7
CASSSRVIGDEQYF
TGCGCCAGCAGCTCCAGGGTAATTGGAGACGAGCAGTACTTC
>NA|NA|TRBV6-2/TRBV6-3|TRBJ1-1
CASSYRGGGTTEAFF
TGTGCCAGCAGTTACCGGGGGGGAGGTACCACTGAAGCTTTCTTT
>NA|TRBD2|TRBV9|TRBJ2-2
CASSVGYSGAGELFF
TGTGCCAGCAGCGTAGGTTATAGCGGGGCCGGGGAGCTGTTTTTT
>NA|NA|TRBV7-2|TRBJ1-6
CASSLLGHGDSPLHF
TGTGCCAGCAGCTTATTAGGCCACGGGGATTCACCCCTCCACTTT
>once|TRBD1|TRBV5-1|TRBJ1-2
CASSSHRTGGDYGYTF
TGCGCCAGCAGCTCACACCGGACAGGGGGAGACTATGGCTACACCTTC
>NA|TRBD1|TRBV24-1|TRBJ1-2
CATSDLNSAGGVGYTF
TGTGCCACCAGTGATTTGAATTCGGCAGGGGGCGTTGGCTACACCTTC
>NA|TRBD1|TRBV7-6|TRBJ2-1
CASSLGMGQSSYNEQFF
TGTGCCAGCAGCTTAGGGATGGGACAGAGCTCCTACAATGAGCAGTTCTTC
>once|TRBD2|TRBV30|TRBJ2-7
CAWSPLPTSRYEQYF
TGTGCCTGGAGTCCCCTACCGACTAGCAGATACGAGCAGTACTTC
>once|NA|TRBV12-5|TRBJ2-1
CASGLVLRVNEQFF
TGTGCTAGTGGTTTGGTACTCAGGGTAAATGAGCAGTTCTTC
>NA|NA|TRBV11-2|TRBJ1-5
CASSLLGGSQPQHF
TGTGCCAGCAGCTTATTGGGGGGGAGTCAGCCCCAGCATTTT
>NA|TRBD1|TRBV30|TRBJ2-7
CAWTPRGLVLYEQYF
TGTGCCTGGACCCCCAGGGGGCTAGTTTTATACGAGCAGTACTTC
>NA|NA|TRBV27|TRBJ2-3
CASSLAGKGTDTQYF
TGTGCCAGCAGTTTAGCGGGGAAAGGCACAGATACGCAGTATTTT
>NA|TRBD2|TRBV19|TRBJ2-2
CARKRGAITGELFF
TGTGCCAGAAAGCGGGGGGCGATCACCGGGGAGCTGTTTTTT
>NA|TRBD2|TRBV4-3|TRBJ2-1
CASSHGGSGIDEQFF
TGCGCCAGCAGTCACGGGGGTAGCGGGATCGATGAGCAGTTCTTC
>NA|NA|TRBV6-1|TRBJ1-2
CASSEAQGRVGYGYTF
TGTGCCAGCAGTGAAGCACAGGGAAGAGTAGGCTATGGCTACACCTTC
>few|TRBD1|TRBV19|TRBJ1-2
CASRRTGNYGYTF
TGTGCCAGTAGGAGGACAGGGAACTATGGCTACACCTTC
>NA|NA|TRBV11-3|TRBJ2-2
CASSLDLQTGELFF
TGTGCCAGCAGCTTAGATCTCCAGACCGGGGAGCTGTTTTTT
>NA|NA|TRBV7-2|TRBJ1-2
CASSPAGSPYGYTF
TGTGCCAGCAGCCCAGCGGGGAGTCCCTATGGCTACACCTTC
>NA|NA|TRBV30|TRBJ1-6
CAWSDRFSPLHF
TGTGCCTGGAGTGACAGATTTTCACCCCTCCACTTT
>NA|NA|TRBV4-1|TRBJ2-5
CASSQDRTSSETQYF
TGCGCCAGCAGCCAAGATCGCACTAGTTCGGAGACCCAGTACTTC
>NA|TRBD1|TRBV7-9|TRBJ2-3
CASSSRDRAFTDTQYF
TGTGCCAGCAGCTCCCGGGACAGGGCTTTCACAGATACGCAGTATTTT
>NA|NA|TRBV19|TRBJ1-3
CASRRQAYSGNTIYF
TGTGCCAGTAGGCGTCAGGCGTACTCTGGAAACACCATATATTTT
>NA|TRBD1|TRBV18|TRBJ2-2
CASSPTGAGELFF
TGTGCCAGCTCACCCACAGGGGCCGGGGAGCTGTTTTTT
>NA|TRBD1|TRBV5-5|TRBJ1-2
CASSLATGTGGNYGYTF
TGTGCCAGCAGCTTGGCCACCGGGACAGGGGGTAACTATGGCTACACCTTC
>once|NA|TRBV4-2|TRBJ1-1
CASSQVIVNTEAFF
TGTGCCAGCAGCCAAGTTATCGTGAACACTGAAGCTTTCTTT
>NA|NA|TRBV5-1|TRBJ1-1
CASSLEGRGFTEAFF
TGCGCCAGCAGCTTGGAAGGCAGGGGATTCACAGAAGCTTTCTTT
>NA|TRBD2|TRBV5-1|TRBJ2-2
CASSLPLAGGYPGELFF
TGCGCCAGCAGCTTGCCTCTAGCGGGGGGGTATCCCGGGGAGCTGTTTTTT
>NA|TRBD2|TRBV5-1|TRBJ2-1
CASSGGAGGRANEQFF
TGCGCCAGCAGTGGGGGAGCGGGAGGTAGGGCCAATGAGCAGTTCTTC
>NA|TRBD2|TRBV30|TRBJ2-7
CAWSMSASGRNEQYF
TGTGCCTGGAGCATGTCGGCTAGCGGGAGGAACGAGCAGTACTTC